This TCR beta chain was obtained from a study of shared clonotypes between healthy human individuals (dated by TCRdb to about 2020). Broadly, across the study: The cohort included a few men and a couple of women between 18 and 49 years of age. To estimate repertoire size and how much clonotypes are shared between individuals, the study performed deep sequencing of blood TCR repertoires from 4 to 6 healthy adults. For each donor, CD4 naive and CD4 memory were each given three plates, CD8 naive was given two plates, and CD8 memory was given one plate. To increase sequencing depth and limit assay-specific biases, TCR repertoire library preparation and sequencing were carried out by different laboratories using diverse techniques. Each donor's leukapheresis produced roughly between roughly 0.94 and 9.5 billion PBMCs.

From V the trimming removes 0 bases and from J it removes 7 bases, while the gene matches leave 10 bases of the junction unaccounted for. From the cysteine up to the phenylalanine, the CDR3 has a length of 17 residues. Kept here is only the CDR3 DNA, which spans 51 bases and is read in frame from base 1. The germline V gene yields SGHVS for CDR1 and FNYEAQ for CDR2. Using the deep immunoSEQ assay, multiplex PCR amplified TCR CDR3 regions from genomic DNA. Extracted genomic DNA from each cell subset was distributed evenly across all wells of several immunoSEQ 96-well plates, and each plate was treated as a replicate. For sorted subsets, each replicate PCR was loaded with 200 ng genomic DNA, equivalent to 30,000 to 35,000 T cell genomes. Purified libraries were quantified with a Qubit 3.0 fluorometer, sized on a Bioanalyzer 2100, and re-quantified with the KAPA Library Quantification kit. Every immunoSEQ 96-well plate was sequenced on a separate single-read 150-cycle Illumina NextSeq 550 flow cell. The study's own analysis went as follows. Because the immunoSEQ output held only junctional sequences and lacked quality scores, the filtering could not match the filtering applied to full-length reads. Sequences were annotated with PyIR, a Python wrapper for IgBLAST v1.9, using IMGT germline references to assign V/J genes and CDR3. Reads were removed for weak V/J assignments (E-value above 1e-6), missing CDR3, stop codons, out-of-frame junctions, or ambiguous translated residues. A V3J clonotype was defined by an identical inferred V gene, J gene, and CDR3 amino acid sequence. Percentage overlap between repertoires was computed as shared unique clonotypes divided by the size of the smaller repertoire. RTK rarefaction, the Chao1 estimator, and Recon v2.1 estimates of unobserved clonotypes were used to assess repertoire richness. For all TCRbeta clonotypes obtained by the gDNA method from a few donors, generation probabilities were computed with OLGA. TCRdb took over this immuneACCESS table, retaining in-frame rearrangements with V and J assigned. Such tables are incomplete; in checked studies, under half of the missing clones stem from an unresolved V gene, and the remainder is unexplained. V, J and clone size derive from that table, while D and trimming were established from the DNA sequence. The sample has about 2.1 million clones on record, about 93% of them singletons. The biggest ten clones account for more than 1.5% of the sample.

Study-wide conclusions, independent of this receptor: Higher generation probabilities were observed for clonotypes shared by all four sorted-subset donors than for non-shared clonotypes. Based on pairwise subsampling, the degree of clonotype sharing among donors was expected to be affected by sequencing depth. Estimated clonotype richness was generally larger for naive than for memory subsets. Sampling was restricted to blood, and TCR repertoires in tissues likely differ from the TCR repertoires found in blood. Even with the large sequencing depth, rarefaction of the sorted-subset datasets indicated that sequencing was incomplete. Because the study included only a small number of donors, the genetic and exposure-history diversity represented was limited. Approximately 5% of naive CD4, 3.5% of naive CD8, approximately 2.2% of memory CD4, and over 0.35% of memory CD8 clonotypes were shared across a few donors.

For the CD8 naive samples, CD45RO-negative cells were positively selected for CCR7, yielding a CD45RA+CCR7+ population from which TemRA cells were excluded. The donors were healthy, HIV-negative adults with no recently reported acute infections or vaccinations. Only Caucasian adults living in Nashville, Tennessee, USA were represented among the donors. After blood collection by leukapheresis, PBMCs were isolated using Ficoll-Histopaque density gradient centrifugation and then cryopreserved in the vapor phase of liquid nitrogen. Analytical flow cytometry was used to check the purity and quantity of each magnetically sorted T cell population. Genomic DNA was isolated from every sorted fraction and measured by UV absorbance on a Nanodrop 2000c. About this clone: Its cognate antigen has yet to be identified. No much larger clone exists at a distance of one base, and base qualities are not known.

Sequencing used naive CD8+ T cells from PBMCs. This specimen's cell subset or site label, interpreted: CD45RA+CCR7+. This receptor chain uses TRBV7-6 and TRBJ2-1, with 9 middle bases fitting TRBD2. The TCR was taken from a man between 18 and 35 years old in good health. Some clones in this sample may be carry-over from other donors' samples. The CDR3 loop reads CASSLAYGAGGKNEQFF. The DNA sequence reads TGTGCCAGCAGCTTAGCTTACGGCGCGGGAGGGAAGAATGAGCAGTTCTTC.